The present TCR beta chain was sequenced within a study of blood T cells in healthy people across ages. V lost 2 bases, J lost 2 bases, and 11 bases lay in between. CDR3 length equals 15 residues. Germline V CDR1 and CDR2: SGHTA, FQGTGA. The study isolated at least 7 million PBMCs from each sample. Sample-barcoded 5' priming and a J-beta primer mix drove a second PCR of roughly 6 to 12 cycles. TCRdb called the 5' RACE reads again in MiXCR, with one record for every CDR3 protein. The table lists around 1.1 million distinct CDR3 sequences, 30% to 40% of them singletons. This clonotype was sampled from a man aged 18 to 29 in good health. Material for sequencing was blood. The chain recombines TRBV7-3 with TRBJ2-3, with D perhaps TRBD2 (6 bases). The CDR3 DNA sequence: TGTGCCAGCAGCTTACTAGCGCTAGACACAGATACGCAGTATTTT. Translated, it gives CASSLLALDTDTQYF. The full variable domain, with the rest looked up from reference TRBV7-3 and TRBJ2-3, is GAGVSQTPSNKVTEKGKYVELRCDPISGHTALYWYRQSLGQGPEFLIYFQGTGAADDSGLPNDRFFAVRPEGSVSTLKIQRTERGDSAVYLCASSLLALDTDTQYFGPGTRLTVL.